The text below deals with one T cell receptor beta chain. The clone's antigen remains unknown. Base qualities were left out, and no much larger clone turns up one base away. The sample is drawn from a study of OX40 agonist ivuxolimab in advanced cancers. The study in broad terms: Ivuxolimab was an agonistic, fully human IgG2 monoclonal antibody directed against OX40 (CD134), a costimulatory receptor. In the dose-escalation cohort, approximately 82% of patients were male, and the mean age was around 60 years, with a range of 23 to 79. Intravenous ivuxolimab was administered to patients every 2 weeks at six dose levels: 0.01, 0.1, 0.3, 1.5, 3 and 10 mg/kg. Partial responses were achieved by three dose-escalation patients, of whom one had hepatocellular carcinoma and two had cutaneous melanoma. Among the 52 dose-escalation patients, some 19 had hepatocellular carcinoma, roughly 15 melanoma, 9 renal cell carcinoma and 9 head and neck cancer. Patients were allowed to have had prior anti-PD-1, anti-PD-L1 or anti-CTLA-4 therapy, and approximately 43% of the dose-escalation patients had previously received checkpoint inhibitors. The purpose of peripheral TCRbeta sequencing was to test whether ivuxolimab changed TCR sequence diversity and led to clonal T-cell expansion. The paper covers the monotherapy dose-escalation part of the phase I ivuxolimab trial, which included N of about 50 patients. The paper's findings and limits, for the study overall: The antigen specificity of the peripheral T cells that underwent clonal expansion was not determined. After ivuxolimab, expanded clones were on average more numerous among CD8+ T cells than among CD4+ T cells. Clonal expansion of both CD4+ and CD8+ blood T cells was observed from baseline to week 6 at doses 0.1 to 3.0 mg/kg. Partial responders in the 0.1-3.0 mg/kg groups had among the lowest normalized peripheral clonal expansion, especially among CD8+ T cells. Low levels of normalized T-cell clonal expansion were also seen in some nonresponding patients.

The trial excluded patients who had a history of autoimmune disease or were on systemic immunosuppression. In every dose cohort, peripheral blood was drawn for TCR sequencing at baseline, cycle 4 day 1, and cycle 7 day 1. Samples came from an open-label, multicenter, first-in-human phase I dose-escalation trial of ivuxolimab. The trial enrolled adults with locally advanced or metastatic head and neck squamous cell, hepatocellular, melanoma or renal cell carcinoma. CD4+ and CD8+ T cells were sorted separately from peripheral blood before TCR sequencing. Genomic DNA was extracted from sorted cells for sequencing of the TCRbeta CDR3 region. TCRbeta CDR3 regions were sequenced using the immunoSEQ Assay. In TCRdb, the immuneACCESS table is reduced to in-frame sequences with V and J assigned. These tables do not hold every clone; where another copy was compared, an unresolved V gene accounts for under half, and the others remain unexplained. The sample profile shows fewer than 65,000 clones; nearly 80% of them were found once. The ten biggest clones cover 3% to 4% of the sample.

The specimen was CD4+ or CD8+ T cells sorted from blood, collected in a trial of the OX40 agonist ivuxolimab. The sequence was obtained from an adult with an advanced solid tumor such as melanoma, head and neck, liver or kidney cancer.

At the DNA level, the sequence is TGTGCCAGCAGCTTATCCGCTCTCAGGGGCAAACAAGAGACCCAGTACTTC. Its translation is CASSLSALRGKQETQYF. The sequence links TRBV11-2 to TRBJ2-5, with a tentative D gene TRBD1 over 6 matching bases. Counted from cysteine to phenylalanine, this CDR3 has 17 amino acids. Left in the record is the CDR3 DNA by itself, 51 bases read in frame from the first base. V is clipped by 2 bases and J by 2 bases, and the sequence between their germline boundaries is 18 bases long. CDR1 and CDR2, looked up from the germline V gene, are SGHAT and FQNNGV.